Described below is a single TCR beta chain sequence and its context. Within the sample, other DNA sequences also encode this same CDR3. The data derive from a study of shared clonotypes between healthy human individuals. This CDR3 is 13 amino acids long. Germline V gene sequence: CDR1 SGHNT, CDR2 YYREEE (reference sequence). The germline V and J ends were trimmed by 0 bases and 0 bases, with 2 bases remaining between them. The repertoire was sequenced with immunoSEQ multiplex PCR; TCRdb's copy has only in-frame clones and lacks some. The sample shows over 950,000 clones, approximately 80% of them seen only once.

The receptor's source is a young man in good health. Some clones in this sample may be carry-over from other donors' samples. The gene calls are TRBV5-4 and TRBJ2-3; D remains ambiguous. The sample was memory CD4+ T cells from PBMCs. Noted subset: CD45RA-negative fraction. The CDR3 here is CASSLASTDTQYF. For the CDR3, the DNA is TGTGCCAGCAGCTTGGCGAGCACAGATACGCAGTATTTT. Based on the CDR3 plus reference TRBV5-4 and TRBJ2-3, the full variable domain is ETGVTQSPTHLIKTRGQQVTLRCSSQSGHNTVSWYQQALGQGPQFIFQYYREEENGRGNFPPRFSGLQFPNYSSELNVNALELDDSALYLCASSLASTDTQYFGPGTRLTVL.